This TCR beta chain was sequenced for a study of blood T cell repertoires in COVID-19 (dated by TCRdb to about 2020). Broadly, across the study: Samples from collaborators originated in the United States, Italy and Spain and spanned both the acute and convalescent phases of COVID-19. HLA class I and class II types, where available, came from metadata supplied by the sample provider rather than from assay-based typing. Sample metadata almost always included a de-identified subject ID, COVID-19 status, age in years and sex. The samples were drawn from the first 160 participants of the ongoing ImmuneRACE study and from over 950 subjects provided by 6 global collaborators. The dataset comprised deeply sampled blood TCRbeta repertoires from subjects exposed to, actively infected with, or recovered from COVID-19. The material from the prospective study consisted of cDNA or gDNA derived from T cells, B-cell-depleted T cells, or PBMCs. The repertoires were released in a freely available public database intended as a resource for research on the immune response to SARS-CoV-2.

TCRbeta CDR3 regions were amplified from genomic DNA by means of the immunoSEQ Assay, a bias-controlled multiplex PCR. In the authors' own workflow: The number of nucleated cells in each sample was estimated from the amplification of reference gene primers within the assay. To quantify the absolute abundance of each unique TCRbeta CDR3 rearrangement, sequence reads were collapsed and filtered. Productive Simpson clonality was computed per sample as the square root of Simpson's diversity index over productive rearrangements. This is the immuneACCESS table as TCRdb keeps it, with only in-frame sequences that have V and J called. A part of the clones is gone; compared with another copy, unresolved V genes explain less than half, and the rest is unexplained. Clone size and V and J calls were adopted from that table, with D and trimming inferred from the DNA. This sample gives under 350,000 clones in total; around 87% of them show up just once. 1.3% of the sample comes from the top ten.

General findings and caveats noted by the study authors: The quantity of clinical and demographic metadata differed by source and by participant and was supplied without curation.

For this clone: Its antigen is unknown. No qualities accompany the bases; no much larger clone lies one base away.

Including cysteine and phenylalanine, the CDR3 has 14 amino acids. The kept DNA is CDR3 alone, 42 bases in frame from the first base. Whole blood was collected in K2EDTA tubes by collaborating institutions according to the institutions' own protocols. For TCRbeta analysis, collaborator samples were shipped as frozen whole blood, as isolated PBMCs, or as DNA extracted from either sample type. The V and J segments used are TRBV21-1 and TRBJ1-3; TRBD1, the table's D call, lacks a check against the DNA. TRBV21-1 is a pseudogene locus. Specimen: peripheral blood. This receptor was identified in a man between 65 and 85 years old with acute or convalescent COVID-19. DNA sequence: TGTGCCAGCAGCAAAGTCAGCTCTGGAAACACCATATATTTT. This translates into CASSKVSSGNTIYF.